A selection of T cell receptor beta chains follows, all from one sample in a study of cytomegalovirus exposure and HLA in healthy donors. Libraries were prepared by immunoSEQ multiplex PCR; TCRdb keeps only in-frame clonotypes and omits some of them. The data hold 150,000 to 200,000 clones, with roughly 85% observed a single time. Material: PBMCs. The receptors come from a young man in good health and CMV-seropositive. The CDR3 runs from the conserved cysteine through the conserved F or W. A D gene is named only where the DNA matches it firmly. Clone size appears in some rows only: once, few, many, or a class for an expanded clone.

v_call	clone_size	d_call	j_call	cdr3_nt	cdr3_aa
TRBV27	-	TRBD1	TRBJ1-1	TGTGCCAGCAGTTTATCAAGGACAGGGTACATGAACACTGAAGCTTTCTTT	CASSLSRTGYMNTEAFF
TRBV7-2	-	-	TRBJ2-4	TGTGCCAGCAGCTTAGGTCCACAGGAACTAGCCAAAAACATTCAGTACTTC	CASSLGPQELAKNIQYF
TRBV11-2	few	-	TRBJ2-6	TGTGCCAGCAGCCAGGGGAGATCTGGGGCCAACGTCCTGACTTTC	CASSQGRSGANVLTF
TRBV7-2	few	-	TRBJ2-2	TGTGCCAGCAGCAGGGGGGGGTACGGGGAGCTGTTTTTT	CASSRGGYGELFF
TRBV15	-	TRBD1	TRBJ1-5	TGTGCCACCGGGACAGAGAATCAGCCCCAGCATTTT	CATGTENQPQHF
TRBV5-6	-	-	TRBJ1-1	TGTGCCAGCAGCCCCCCCTGGGCAGCTAACACTGAAGCTTTCTTT	CASSPPWAANTEAFF
TRBV4-2	-	-	TRBJ2-3	TGTGCCAGCAGCCAAGTTCAGGGTATGAGTGCAGATACGCAGTATTTT	CASSQVQGMSADTQYF
TRBV14	few	TRBD1	TRBJ1-4	TGTGCCAGCAGCCAAGAGCAGGGGGAGGAGGAAAAACTGTTTTTT	CASSQEQGEEEKLFF
TRBV28	-	-	TRBJ1-1	TGTGCCAGCAGTTTAACGGGGGAGGCTTTCTTT	CASSLTGEAFF
TRBV9	once	-	TRBJ2-3	TGTGCCAGCAGCCCGCACTGGGGCGGCAGCACAGATACGCAGTATTTT	CASSPHWGGSTDTQYF
TRBV5-6	few	-	TRBJ2-7	TGTGCCAGCAGCTGGGCCCCAGGGCTCGCGTACGAGCAGTACTTC	CASSWAPGLAYEQYF
TRBV7-2	-	TRBD2	TRBJ2-3	TGTGCCAGCAGCTTATTCGGGCGGGAGAGCTCAACAGATACGCAGTATTTT	CASSLFGRESSTDTQYF
TRBV12-2	-	-	TRBJ2-4	TGTGCAAGTCGCTTAGGCGGACAGGCCTGGGACAAAAACATTCAGTACTTC	CASRLGGQAWDKNIQYF
TRBV10-1	-	-	TRBJ1-4	TGCGCCAGCAGTGACAGGGGAAGTGAAAAACTGTTTTTT	CASSDRGSEKLFF
TRBV9	-	-	TRBJ2-5	TGTGCCAGCAGCGGGGGCGCTAGCCAAGAGACCCAGTACTTC	CASSGGASQETQYF
TRBV27	-	TRBD1	TRBJ2-7	TGTGCCAGCAGTTTTCATCGTGTCAGGGGGTCCTACGAGCAGTACTTC	CASSFHRVRGSYEQYF
TRBV28	few	-	TRBJ2-7	TGTGCCAGCAGTTTTGCAGCGGACCCTTACGAGCAGTACTTC	CASSFAADPYEQYF
TRBV4-1	few	TRBD2	TRBJ2-3	TGCGCCAGCAGCCCGGTAGCGGGAGTGGGAGATACGCAGTATTTT	CASSPVAGVGDTQYF